This TCR beta chain is from a study of neurological immune-mediated disorders. Notes on the study in general: Expanded clones shared no CDR3 amino acid sequences across subjects, suggesting private repertoires in all groups.

TCRdb re-derived calls from the 5' RACE reads in MiXCR, one entry per CDR3 protein. The sample carries around 37,000 distinct CDR3 sequences, roughly 11% recorded once. Germline-derived CDR1 and CDR2 are SGHTA and FQGNSA. Losses at the gene ends were 1 base for V and 9 bases for J; bases not matched to a gene: 4. The CDR3 runs 13 residues. This clonotype has a count of ten or more. Its antigen remains unknown. Time point of the sample: technical triplicate 1. This receptor was taken from a man aged 60 to 69 with HTLV-1-associated myelopathy (HAM/TSP). This rearrangement joins TRBV7-2 to TRBJ2-7, with 9 positions matching TRBD2. Material for sequencing was PBMCs. CDR3: CASSLGKREVQYF. CDR3 nucleotide sequence: TGTGCCAGCAGCTTAGGCAAGCGGGAGGTGCAGTACTTC.